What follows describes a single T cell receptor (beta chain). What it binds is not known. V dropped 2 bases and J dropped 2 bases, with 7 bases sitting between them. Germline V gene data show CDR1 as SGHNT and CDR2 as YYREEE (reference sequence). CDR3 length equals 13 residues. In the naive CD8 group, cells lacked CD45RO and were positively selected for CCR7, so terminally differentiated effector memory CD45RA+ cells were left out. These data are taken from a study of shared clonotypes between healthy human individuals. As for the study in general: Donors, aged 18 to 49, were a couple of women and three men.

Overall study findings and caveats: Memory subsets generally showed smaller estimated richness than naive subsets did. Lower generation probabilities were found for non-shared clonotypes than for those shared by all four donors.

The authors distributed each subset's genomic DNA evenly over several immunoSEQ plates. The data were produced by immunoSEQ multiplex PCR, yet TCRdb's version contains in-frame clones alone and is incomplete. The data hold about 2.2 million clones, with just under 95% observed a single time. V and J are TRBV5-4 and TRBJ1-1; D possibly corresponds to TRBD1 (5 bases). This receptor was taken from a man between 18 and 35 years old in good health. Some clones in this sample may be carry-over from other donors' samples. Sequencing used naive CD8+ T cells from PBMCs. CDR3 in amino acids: CASSFGANTEAFF. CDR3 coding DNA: TGTGCCAGCAGCTTCGGGGCTAACACTGAAGCTTTCTTT.